This is a list of T cell receptor beta chains from one sample in a study of shared clonotypes between healthy human individuals. Data came from immunoSEQ multiplex PCR; TCRdb stores just in-frame clones and leaves some out. The table lists some 550,000 clones, less than 98% of them singletons. Source material: naive CD4+ T cells sorted from blood. The receptors derive from a woman in her thirties in good health. CDR3s include the opening cysteine and the closing phenylalanine or tryptophan. A D gene is named only where the DNA matches it firmly. For some rows the clone size is stated as once, few or many, or as a class when expanded; others skip it.

d_call	clone_size	v_call	j_call	cdr3_nt	cdr3_aa
.	.	TRBV27	TRBJ2-3	TGTGCCAGCAGCCACGAGGGCCTCCTTGGGGCAGATACGCAGTATTTT	CASSHEGLLGADTQYF
.	.	TRBV10-3	TRBJ1-5	TGTGCCATCAGTGAATCTAGCAATCAGCCCCAGCATTTT	CAISESSNQPQHF
.	.	TRBV2	TRBJ2-2	TGTGCCAGCAGTGACGGACTCTACACCGGGGAGCTGTTTTTT	CASSDGLYTGELFF
TRBD1	.	TRBV28	TRBJ1-2	TGTGCCAGCAGTTCCGGACAGGGACTCTATGGCTACACCTTC	CASSSGQGLYGYTF
TRBD2	.	TRBV5-4	TRBJ2-7	TGTGCCAGCAGCTTGGGACTAGCGGGGGACTACGAGCAGTACTTC	CASSLGLAGDYEQYF
TRBD1	.	TRBV5-1	TRBJ2-7	TGCGCCAGCAGCCGGGGACAGGAAGGCTACGAGCAGTACTTC	CASSRGQEGYEQYF
.	.	TRBV6-5	TRBJ2-7	TGTGCCAGCAGTGTTGAGGGGAACGGTTTCTACGAGCAGTACTTC	CASSVEGNGFYEQYF
TRBD1	.	TRBV28	TRBJ1-1	TGTGCCAGCAGTCCTAAACTTGGGGGACAGACGAACACTGAAGCTTTCTTT	CASSPKLGGQTNTEAFF
TRBD1	.	TRBV2	TRBJ2-2	TGTGCCAGCAACGGACAGGATTCCACCGGGGAGCTGTTTTTT	CASNGQDSTGELFF
.	.	TRBV5-1	TRBJ2-5	TGCGCCAGCACCGAACAGGGAGGGGAGACCCAGTACTTC	CASTEQGGETQYF
TRBD1	.	TRBV7-9	TRBJ1-2	TGTGCCAGCCTGTCGGGGACAGGCGCGAACTATGGCTACACCTTC	CASLSGTGANYGYTF
TRBD1	.	TRBV5-1	TRBJ1-2	TGCGCCAGCAGCTTGGAATGGGACAGCTATGGCTACACCTTC	CASSLEWDSYGYTF
.	.	TRBV11-2	TRBJ1-1	TGTGCCAGCAGCTTTACTTCAGGGAACACTGAAGCTTTCTTT	CASSFTSGNTEAFF
TRBD1	.	TRBV2	TRBJ2-7	TGTGCCAGCAGTCTTAACTACGGACAGGGCGAGCAGTACTTC	CASSLNYGQGEQYF
TRBD2	.	TRBV28	TRBJ2-1	TGTGCCAGCAGAGGGACTAGCGGGAGCAGCTCCTACAATGAGCAGTTCTTC	CASRGTSGSSSYNEQFF
.	.	TRBV4-2	TRBJ2-1	TGTGCCAGCAGCCGGAATAATGAGCAGTTCTTC	CASSRNNEQFF
.	.	TRBV10-3	TRBJ2-1	TGTGCCATCAGTGGAGGGAGCTCCTACAATGAGCAGTTCTTC	CAISGGSSYNEQFF
.	.	TRBV7-6	TRBJ2-5	TGTGCCAGCAGAAACCCGTTCGCCCGGGACCAAGAGACCCAGTACTTC	CASRNPFARDQETQYF
TRBD1	.	TRBV29-1	TRBJ1-2	TGCAGCGTTGAAGACAGGGGGTCTGGCTACACCTTC	CSVEDRGSGYTF
.	.	TRBV19	TRBJ1-1	TGTGCCAGTAAGGAACAGGAAACGAACACTGAAGCTTTCTTT	CASKEQETNTEAFF
TRBD2	.	TRBV28	TRBJ2-1	TGTGCCAGCAGTCAGTTGACTAGCGGGCCCGTTAGCTCCTACAATGAGCAGTTCTTC	CASSQLTSGPVSSYNEQFF
.	.	TRBV5-1	TRBJ2-3	TGCGCCAGCAGCTCAACCCCTTCTGGAACAGATACGCAGTATTTT	CASSSTPSGTDTQYF
TRBD1	.	TRBV6-1	TRBJ1-1	TGTGCCAGCAGTGTTCTACCACAGGGGGTATCCACTGAAGCTTTCTTT	CASSVLPQGVSTEAFF
.	.	TRBV9	TRBJ2-2	TGTGCCAGCAGCCCGAGTACCACCGGGGAGCTGTTTTTT	CASSPSTTGELFF
.	.	TRBV4-1	TRBJ1-2	TGCGCCAGCAGCCAAGGCCTACGGGTCCGGTTACATTATGGCTACACCTTC	CASSQGLRVRLHYGYTF
.	.	TRBV7-9	TRBJ2-2	TGTGCCAGCAGCTTGGACGGACTCGTCAGCGGGGAGCTGTTTTTT	CASSLDGLVSGELFF
.	.	TRBV5-1	TRBJ1-1	TGCGCCAGCAGCTTGTGGGCCAATGTGAACACTGAAGCTTTCTTT	CASSLWANVNTEAFF
.	.	TRBV4-1	TRBJ1-1	TGCGCCAGCAGCCAAGGAGACGGAGCTTTCTTT	CASSQGDGAFF
.	.	TRBV6-5	TRBJ1-3	TGTGCCAGCAGCGACGACCGGTACTCTGGAAACACCATATATTTT	CASSDDRYSGNTIYF
.	.	TRBV19	TRBJ1-3	TGTGCCAGTAGTTTACATCTATCCTCTGGAAACACCATATATTTT	CASSLHLSSGNTIYF
TRBD1	.	TRBV18	TRBJ2-7	TGTGCCAGCTCACCGGGACAGCACTACGAGCAGTACTTC	CASSPGQHYEQYF
.	once	TRBV14	TRBJ2-1	TGTGCCAGCAGCCAAGTAGTCCCGACGGACAATGAGCAGTTCTTC	CASSQVVPTDNEQFF
TRBD2	.	TRBV11-1	TRBJ2-3	TGTGCCAGCAGGCCGCCCCTAGCGGAGAACACAGATACGCAGTATTTT	CASRPPLAENTDTQYF
.	.	TRBV28	TRBJ1-5	TGTGCCAGCAGGGGGGTAGCGACCGGCAATCAGCCCCAGCATTTT	CASRGVATGNQPQHF
.	.	TRBV5-1	TRBJ2-3	TGCGCCAGCAGCTTGGGTGACAGGGGGCCAGCGGGAGGGCCCTCAGATACGCAGTATTTT	CASSLGDRGPAGGPSDTQYF
.	.	TRBV6-6	TRBJ2-1	TGTGCCAGCAGAACTGGGACTGACTCCTACAATGAGCAGTTCTTC	CASRTGTDSYNEQFF
.	.	TRBV5-1	TRBJ2-7	TGCGCCAGCAGCACCCCGGGAGCACTCTACGAGCAGTACTTC	CASSTPGALYEQYF
TRBD1	.	TRBV5-5	TRBJ2-2	TGTGCCTGCGGACAGGGGGCACACACCGGGGAGCTGTTTTTT	CACGQGAHTGELFF